This record looks at one T cell receptor (beta chain) sequence and its context. Its antigen remains unidentified. The source of the sample is a study of T cell repertoires in cytomegalovirus infection. On the study more broadly: In the study, CMV epitopes included recently identified HLA-C-restricted and well-studied HLA-B-restricted ones.

Study observations and caveats: Individuals carrying CMV plus the relevant HLA were identified by cumulative frequency of public TCR beta families.

V lost 2 bases and J 2 bases, leaving 11 bases between the germline ends. The CDR3 extends over 15 amino acids. TCRdb reanalysed the reads using MiXCR and keeps one entry per CDR3 protein. This table has tens of thousands of distinct CDR3 sequences, approximately 40% appearing once. The input for sequencing was CD8+ T cells from cultured PBMCs, taken from culture after CMV antigen stimulation. This chain connects TRBV12-3 or TRBV12-4 to TRBJ2-3; D gene unclear. This TCR was recovered from a human donor in good health (CMV status not recorded). Some clones in this sample may be carry-over from other donors' samples. The CDR3 region is CASSLTRPPTDTQYF. The CDR3 nucleotides are TGTGCCAGCAGTTTAACCAGGCCACCCACAGATACGCAGTATTTT.